These T cell receptor beta chains were read from a single sample in a study of shared clonotypes between healthy human individuals. The table came from immunoSEQ multiplex PCR; TCRdb's copy has only in-frame clones and leaves some out. The top ten hold over 0.1% of the sample, which has around 550,000 clones, 85% to 95% seen once. The material sequenced was naive CD8+ T cells sorted from blood. All receptors come from a woman aged 25 to 45 in good health. The CDR3 runs from the conserved cysteine through the conserved F or W. A D gene is named only where the DNA matches it firmly. A row's size may be missing; if present it is once, few, many or a size class.

v_gene	abundance	len	j_gene	d_gene	CDR3nt	CDR3aa
TRBV28	.	15	TRBJ2-7	TRBD2	TGTGCCAGCAGTCCCACTAGCGGGAAAACCTACGAGCAGTACTTC	CASSPTSGKTYEQYF
TRBV5-1	.	14	TRBJ2-7	.	TGCGCCAGCGGGGCCTCGCGGGAAGTCGACGAGCAGTACTTC	CASGASREVDEQYF
TRBV10-1	.	15	TRBJ2-7	TRBD2	TGCGCCAGCAGTGAGTCCGCTAGCGGAGTCTACGAGCAGTACTTC	CASSESASGVYEQYF
TRBV28	.	13	TRBJ2-7	TRBD2	TGTGCCAGCAGTCCCGGGAGGGCCTACGAGCAGTACTTC	CASSPGRAYEQYF
TRBV27	.	16	TRBJ2-1	.	TGTGCCAGCAGTACCCGGCTAGCGGAGGGGGGGAATGAGCAGTTCTTC	CASSTRLAEGGNEQFF
TRBV27	.	16	TRBJ2-5	.	TGTGCCAGCAGTTTACGGCGGGCACAGTACCAAGAGACCCAGTACTTC	CASSLRRAQYQETQYF
TRBV11-2	.	14	TRBJ2-1	.	TGTGCCAGCAGCTGGACCCCGGGGTACAATGAGCAGTTCTTC	CASSWTPGYNEQFF
TRBV7-9	once	13	TRBJ2-7	.	TGTGCCAGCAGCTCCGACGTCCACTACGAGCAGTACTTC	CASSSDVHYEQYF
TRBV5-8	.	13	TRBJ2-7	TRBD1	TGTGCCAGCAGGGACAGGGTCACCTACGAGCAGTACTTC	CASRDRVTYEQYF
TRBV7-9	.	11	TRBJ2-7	TRBD1	TGTGCCAGCAGCTTCGGACAGGGACAGTACTTC	CASSFGQGQYF
TRBV27	.	16	TRBJ2-1	TRBD2	TGTGCCAGCAGTAGACTAGCGGGAGGGTTAGCCGGTGAGCAGTTCTTC	CASSRLAGGLAGEQFF
TRBV6-4	.	11	TRBJ1-5	.	TGTGCCAGCATCAGGAAACAGCCCCAGCATTTT	CASIRKQPQHF
TRBV29-1	.	13	TRBJ2-7	TRBD1	TGCAGCGTGTTGTCGGGACAGGGTTACGAGCAGTACTTC	CSVLSGQGYEQYF
TRBV28	.	12	TRBJ2-7	TRBD2	TGTGCCAGCAGCCTGACTAGCCTCGAGCAGTACTTC	CASSLTSLEQYF
TRBV5-4	.	13	TRBJ2-1	.	TGTGCCAGCAGCCTGGGATGGCGGGATGAGCAGTTCTTC	CASSLGWRDEQFF
TRBV9	.	14	TRBJ2-2	TRBD2	TGTGCCAGCAGCAGCGGGAGGGAAACCGGGGAGCTGTTTTTT	CASSSGRETGELFF
TRBV5-4	few	12	TRBJ1-2	.	TGTGCCATCGACAGAGCTAACTATGGCTACACCTTC	CAIDRANYGYTF
TRBV5-1	.	15	TRBJ2-2	.	TGCGCCAGCAGCTTGTGGCCAGCGAACACCGGGGAGCTGTTTTTT	CASSLWPANTGELFF
TRBV7-9	.	14	TRBJ2-2	.	TGTGCCAGTGACCGACAGTCAGACACCGGGGAGCTGTTTTTT	CASDRQSDTGELFF
TRBV5-1	.	14	TRBJ2-1	TRBD1	TGCGCCAGTTACCGGGACAGGGGTTACAATGAGCAGTTCTTC	CASYRDRGYNEQFF
TRBV28	.	13	TRBJ2-7	.	TGTGCCAGCAGTTTATTACTAGCATACGAGCAGTACTTC	CASSLLLAYEQYF
TRBV6-5	.	14	TRBJ2-7	.	TGTGCCAGCAGTTACTTAGGACCCAGCCACGAGCAGTACTTC	CASSYLGPSHEQYF
TRBV27	.	13	TRBJ1-5	.	TGTGCCAGCAGTTTAGTCGTGGATCAGCCCCAGCATTTT	CASSLVVDQPQHF
TRBV5-4	.	13	TRBJ1-1	.	TGTGCCAGCAGCTTGGGCCAATACACTGAAGCTTTCTTT	CASSLGQYTEAFF
TRBV18	.	14	TRBJ1-5	.	TGTGCCAGCTCTGACGGGTATAGCAATCAGCCCCAGCATTTT	CASSDGYSNQPQHF
TRBV19	.	15	TRBJ1-5	.	TGTGCCAGTAGTATAGGGGTAGGCCGTAATCAGCCCCAGCATTTT	CASSIGVGRNQPQHF
TRBV27	once	14	TRBJ2-1	.	TGTGCCAGCAGTTTGCGCCCTTGGCTTAATGAGCAGTTCTTC	CASSLRPWLNEQFF